A single sample is the source of the 7 T cell receptor beta chains below, sequenced in a study of human thymus T cells. Only in-frame clones appear in the TCRdb table, and some are missing; sequencing was by immunoSEQ multiplex PCR. The sample has 57,000 or so clones; approximately 93% are singletons. The sequenced sample was blood. These receptors came from a boy younger than two with a congenital heart defect but otherwise immunologically healthy.

The rearrangement links TRBV6-4 to TRBJ2-3; possible D gene TRBD2, 5 bases. Germline V gene data show CDR1 as MRHNA and CDR2 as SNTAGT. V was pared by 2 bases and J by 6 bases, with 18 bases between. The CDR3 length is 16 residues. Here the CDR3 reads CASSDEGRVFPDTQYF. In DNA, the CDR3 is TGTGCCAGCAGTGACGAGGGAAGGGTTTTCCCCGATACGCAGTATTTT.

The CDR3 DNA reads as TGTGCCAGCACACTAGATCGGAACACCGGGGAGCTGTTTTTT. It is translated as CASTLDRNTGELFF. The V gene is TRBV2, the J gene TRBJ2-2; the D gene is possibly TRBD2 (5 bases). The CDR3 is 14 residues long. V was cut by 7 bases and J by 1 base, with 10 bases left in between. Germline CDR1 reads SNHLY; CDR2 reads FYNNEI.

This chain links TRBV27 with TRBJ2-1; D is unclear. Trimming took off 2 bases at V and 6 bases at J, with 8 bases between the two ends. The CDR3 has 13 amino acids. CDR1 is MNHEY and CDR2 is SMNVEV in the germline V gene (reference sequence). CDR3 nucleotide sequence: TGTGCCAGCAGTTTACGCCCTTCCAATGAGCAGTTCTTC. Translation gives CASSLRPSNEQFF.

The chain employs TRBV15 and TRBJ2-7; 7 nucleotides align to TRBD1. The CDR3 contains 15 residues. With 0 bases clipped from V and 2 bases from J, the junction kept 4 bases outside the gene matches. Germline loops: CDR1 LNHNV, CDR2 YYDKDF (reference sequence). The CDR3 spells CATSRDQQGAYEQYF. The CDR3 DNA reads as TGTGCCACCAGCAGAGATCAGCAGGGGGCCTACGAGCAGTACTTC.

The rearrangement joins TRBV27 to TRBJ2-3; no clear D gene. This CDR3 comprises 15 residues. The V gene lost 5 bases and the J gene lost 3 bases, with 15 bases spanning the gap. Looked up from germline, CDR1 is MNHEY and CDR2 is SMNVEV (reference sequence). This CDR3 is CASSHGPYRTDTQYF. The CDR3, as DNA: TGTGCCAGCAGTCACGGGCCCTATAGGACAGATACGCAGTATTTT.

In this sample, this clone turned up once. The chain combines TRBV19 with TRBJ2-5, with 8 bases fitting TRBD2. The length of the CDR3 is 14 residues. The germline CDR1 and CDR2 sequences are LNHDA and SQIVND (reference sequence). Losses at the gene ends were 1 base for V and 5 bases for J; bases not matched to a gene: 3. The CDR3 DNA is TGTGCCAGTAGTATAGTAGCGGGGTTGGAGACCCAGTACTTC. Translating gives CASSIVAGLETQYF.

The chain employs TRBV14 and TRBJ1-2; 12 bases line up with TRBD1. Germline CDR1 SGHDN, CDR2 FVKESK. This CDR3 has 16 residues. V gave up 0 bases and J gave up 2 bases; unmatched junction bases: 1. DNA for the CDR3: TGTGCCAGCAGCCAAGACGGGACAGGGGGCAACTATGGCTACACCTTC. It encodes CASSQDGTGGNYGYTF.